A single sample is the source of the 32 T cell receptor beta chains below, sequenced in a study of control samples from healthy donors and cancer patients. Some clones are missing from TCRdb's copy, which holds only in-frame ones; the method was immunoSEQ multiplex PCR. The profile covers 140,000 or so clones, with roughly 94% appearing a single time and approximately 15% taken by the ten largest. Sequencing input: PBMCs. The receptors derive from a man aged 55 to 70 with colorectal cancer.

V and J are TRBV19 and TRBJ1-5; D may be TRBD1 (5 bases). V was shortened by 9 bases and J by 0 bases, with 15 bases between the two germline ends. CDR3 length: 15 amino acids. CDR1 and CDR2 (germline): LNHDA, SQIVND (reference sequence). The CDR3 loop is CASREAGNSNQPQHF. The CDR3 DNA follows: TGTGCCAGCAGAGAGGCAGGGAATAGCAATCAGCCCCAGCATTTT. Full variable domain (missing parts from reference TRBV19 and TRBJ1-5): DGGITQSPKYLFRKEGQNVTLSCEQNLNHDAMYWYRQDPGQGLRLIYYSQIVNDFQKGDIAEGYSVSREKKESFPLTVTSAQKNPTAFYLCASREAGNSNQPQHFGDGTRLSIL.

The chain links TRBV27 to TRBJ1-6, with 7 bases lining up with TRBD1. Per germline, CDR1 MNHEY and CDR2 SMNVEV (reference sequence). V lost 2 bases and J lost 10; bases outside the gene matches: 11. CDR3 length equals 16 residues. The CDR3 loop is CASSLRSRDRRSPLHF. The CDR3 nucleotides are TGTGCCAGCAGTTTAAGGTCGCGGGACAGAAGGTCACCCCTCCACTTT.

The V call is TRBV28, the J call TRBJ2-1; D perhaps matches TRBD2 (6 bases). This CDR3 region has 15 residues. Germline CDR1 reads MDHEN; CDR2 reads SYDVKM. V was trimmed by 3 bases and J by 1 base, leaving 10 bases between them. The CDR3 bases are TGTGCCAGCAGTTTTACGGGGGATTCCTACAATGAGCAGTTCTTC. This codes for CASSFTGDSYNEQFF.

The chain uses TRBV19 and TRBJ1-2, with D perhaps matching TRBD1 (6 bases). V dropped 3 bases and J dropped 8 bases, with 19 bases sitting between them. The CDR3 length is 15 residues. Germline V gene data show CDR1 as LNHDA and CDR2 as SQIVND (reference sequence). Here the CDR3 reads CASSMRDRLLGGYTF. The CDR3 coding sequence is TGTGCCAGTAGTATGAGAGACAGGCTGCTTGGGGGCTACACCTTC. The full variable domain, with the rest looked up from reference TRBV19 and TRBJ1-2, is DGGITQSPKYLFRKEGQNVTLSCEQNLNHDAMYWYRQDPGQGLRLIYYSQIVNDFQKGDIAEGYSVSREKKESFPLTVTSAQKNPTAFYLCASSMRDRLLGGYTFGSGTRLTVV.

This chain joins TRBV3-1 (or the pseudogene TRBV3-2) and TRBJ2-2; TRBD2 is a possible D gene (5 bases). V was cut by 3 bases and J by 3 bases, with 5 bases left in between. Per germline, CDR1 LGHDT and CDR2 YNNKEL (reference sequence). The CDR3 sequence is 13 residues long. The CDR3 here is CASSQRDTGELFF. CDR3 sequence (DNA): TGTGCCAGCAGCCAGCGGGACACCGGGGAGCTGTTTTTT.

The rearrangement uses TRBV9 and TRBJ1-1, with no clear D. Germline assignment: CDR1 SGDLS and CDR2 YYNGEE. V was shortened by 0 bases and J by 2 bases, with 5 bases between the two germline ends. The CDR3 extends over 13 amino acids. The CDR3 loop reads CASSVGTNTEAFF. The CDR3 DNA reads as TGTGCCAGCAGCGTAGGAACTAACACTGAAGCTTTCTTT.

The rearrangement uses TRBV6-2 or TRBV6-3 and TRBJ2-3, with D possibly matching TRBD2 (6 bases). CDR1 and CDR2 (germline): MNHEY, SVGEGT. V lost 2 bases and J lost 1, with 7 bases in between. The CDR3 extends over 14 amino acids. The CDR3 here is CASSYVAGTDTQYF. Here the CDR3 DNA reads TGTGCCAGCAGTTACGTAGCGGGCACAGATACGCAGTATTTT.

CDR3 nucleotides: TGTGCCATCAGCCATGGGGGGGCGCGAACCCCTGTTAATACGCAGTATTTT. It yields the protein CAISHGGARTPVNTQYF. This sequence joins TRBV10-3 and TRBJ2-3; a weak D match, TRBD2 (7 bases). The CDR3 extends over 17 amino acids. Germline CDR1 and CDR2: ENHRY and SYGVKD. Between the trimmed V and J ends, which lost 6 bases and 7 bases, there was a span of 26 bases.

This chain links TRBV6-1 with TRBJ2-5; 8 bases match TRBD1. Germline V CDR1 and CDR2: MNHNS, SASEGT. CDR3 size: 14 residues. V lost 3 bases, J lost 2 bases, and 2 bases stayed unmatched. CDR3 in DNA: TGTGCCAGCAGTGAGGGACAGGCTCAAGAGACCCAGTACTTC. Its translation: CASSEGQAQETQYF.

This clone has just one count. This chain uses TRBV7-2 with TRBJ2-4, with D tentatively TRBD1 or TRBD2 (6 bases each). CDR3 size: 12 residues. V shed 5 bases and J shed 7 bases, with 9 bases lying between them. Germline-derived CDR1 and CDR2 are SGHTA and FQGNSA. CDR3 nucleotides: TGTGCCAGCAGCCCCGGGGGCAACATTCAGTACTTC. Encoded protein: CASSPGGNIQYF.

The rearrangement uses TRBV5-6 and TRBJ2-3; 8 positions agree with TRBD2. In germline, CDR1 is SGHDT, CDR2 YYEEEE. This CDR3 comprises 14 residues. Trimming took 3 bases from V and 4 from J; bases not matched to a gene: 4. CDR3 sequence reads: CASSSRGGADTQYF. Written as DNA, the CDR3 is TGTGCCAGCAGCTCCCGGGGGGGGGCAGATACGCAGTATTTT.

The chain has TRBV10-3 and TRBJ2-5; 10 nucleotides line up with TRBD2. V lost 4 bases, J lost 4 bases, and 0 bases stayed unmatched. The CDR3 is 13 residues long. Germline V CDR1 and CDR2: ENHRY, SYGVKD. CDR3 region: CAISGLAGETQYF. In DNA, the CDR3 is TGTGCCATCAGTGGACTAGCGGGAGAGACCCAGTACTTC.

CDR3 amino acids: CASSVASRGYEQYF. The DNA of the CDR3 is TGTGCCAGCAGCGTAGCAAGCAGGGGCTACGAGCAGTACTTC. The gene calls are TRBV9 and TRBJ2-7; D may be TRBD1 (6 bases). Trimming took 0 bases from V and 3 from J, leaving 10 bases between them. The CDR3 is 14 amino acids. Germline CDR1 is SGDLS and CDR2 is YYNGEE.

The chain is built from TRBV19 and TRBJ1-1; tentatively, D is TRBD1 (5 bases). This CDR3 spans 15 amino acids. V dropped 1 base and J dropped 0 bases, with 9 bases sitting between them. In germline, CDR1 is LNHDA, CDR2 SQIVND (reference sequence). The CDR3 DNA follows: TGTGCCAGTAGTATAGGCCAGGGTATGAACACTGAAGCTTTCTTT. It yields the protein CASSIGQGMNTEAFF. Full variable domain (remainder filled in from reference TRBV19 and TRBJ1-1): DGGITQSPKYLFRKEGQNVTLSCEQNLNHDAMYWYRQDPGQGLRLIYYSQIVNDFQKGDIAEGYSVSREKKESFPLTVTSAQKNPTAFYLCASSIGQGMNTEAFFGQGTRLTVV.

This clone was seen only a few times. The chain carries TRBV27 and TRBJ2-7; the match to TRBD1 covers 7 bases. Trimming at V came to 8 bases and at J to 3 bases, leaving 10 bases not matched to a gene. The CDR3 runs to 14 residues. The germline V gene has CDR1 MNHEY and CDR2 SMNVEV (reference sequence). The CDR3 here is CASGEGDSYYEQYF. Here the CDR3 DNA reads TGTGCCAGCGGGGAAGGGGACAGCTACTACGAGCAGTACTTC.

The V and J genes are TRBV6-5 and TRBJ1-3; the D gene is possibly TRBD1 (5 bases). The CDR3 runs to 11 residues. Looked up from germline, CDR1 is MNHEY and CDR2 is SVGAGI. Trimming took off 6 bases at V and 12 bases at J, with 12 bases between the two ends. The DNA of the CDR3 is TGTGCCAGCAGCAAAAGGGGACGCATATATTTT. This translates into CASSKRGRIYF.

The chain has TRBV2 and TRBJ2-3; D is perhaps TRBD1 (6 bases). The CDR3 spans 13 residues. CDR1 and CDR2 from the germline V gene are SNHLY and FYNNEI. Trimming pared 8 bases from V and 0 bases from J, leaving 9 bases between. The CDR3: CASGDISTDTQYF. CDR3 DNA sequence: TGTGCCAGCGGGGACATTAGCACAGATACGCAGTATTTT.

As regards this clone: In the same sample, other DNA sequences code for this CDR3. The V call is TRBV12-3 or TRBV12-4, the J call TRBJ1-1; no clear D gene. This CDR3 has 12 residues. V lost 5 bases to trimming and J lost 3 bases, with 7 bases between them. In DNA form, the CDR3 reads TGTGCCAGCAGTCTCCTCTACACTGAAGCTTTCTTT. This gives the protein CASSLLYTEAFF.

The genes are TRBV2 and TRBJ2-7; 13 nucleotides align to TRBD2. V dropped 7 bases and J dropped 1; count of bases not matched to a gene: 1. CDR3 size: 14 residues. Per the germline V gene, CDR1 is SNHLY and CDR2 is FYNNEI. The DNA of the CDR3 is TGTGCCAGCAAACTAGCGGGGGGGTCCTACGAGCAGTACTTC. Residues: CASKLAGGSYEQYF.

The rearrangement links TRBV11-2 to TRBJ2-5, with TRBD2 matching 11 bases. The CDR3 sequence is 15 residues long. Germline-derived CDR1 and CDR2 are SGHAT and FQNNGV. V shed 3 bases, J shed 4 bases, and the junction held 4 bases outside the gene matches. CDR3 in amino acids: CASSFSGGARETQYF. The CDR3 region has the DNA TGTGCCAGCAGCTTTAGCGGGGGGGCCCGAGAGACCCAGTACTTC.

The chain has TRBV12-3 or TRBV12-4 and TRBJ1-5, with D tentatively TRBD1 (6 bases). Trimming removed 8 bases at V and 3 bases at J, with 11 bases between. This CDR3 has 13 amino acids. CDR3 sequence (DNA): TGTGCCAGCGGTAGACAGGCCAATCAGCCCCAGCATTTT. Residues: CASGRQANQPQHF.

The gene calls are TRBV18 and TRBJ2-5; 10 bases are shared with TRBD1. Unmatched junction bases numbered 6, after V lost 3 bases and J lost 5 bases. Germline CDR1 is KGHSH and CDR2 is LQKENI. The CDR3 runs 15 residues. CDR3 sequence: CASSPGGQGGETQYF. The CDR3 bases are TGTGCCAGCTCACCTGGCGGACAGGGGGGTGAGACCCAGTACTTC. Full variable domain (remainder filled in from reference TRBV18 and TRBJ2-5): NAGVMQNPRHLVRRRGQEARLRCSPMKGHSHVYWYRQLPEEGLKFMVYLQKENIIDESGMPKERFSAEFPKEGPSILRIQQVVRGDSAAYFCASSPGGQGGETQYFGPGTRLLVL.

The chain is built from TRBV5-6 and TRBJ1-1; D not certain. The germline V and J ends were trimmed by 2 bases and 1 base, with 9 bases remaining between them. This CDR3 has 14 amino acids. Germline CDR1 SGHDT, CDR2 YYEEEE. In DNA form, the CDR3 reads TGTGCCAGCAGCTTTGGCAGGAGGAACACTGAAGCTTTCTTT. It is translated as CASSFGRRNTEAFF.

The J gene is TRBJ1-5, the V gene TRBV7-2; 7 bases match TRBD1. V trimming: 4 bases; J trimming: 4 bases; junction bases outside the gene matches: 7. Germline CDR1 SGHTA, CDR2 FQGNSA. The CDR3 extends over 15 amino acids. CDR3 loop: CASSSTGTLNQPQHF. CDR3 in DNA: TGTGCCAGCAGCTCGACAGGGACCCTGAATCAGCCCCAGCATTTT.

The chain joins TRBV9 to TRBJ2-6, with D maybe TRBD1 (6 bases). With 4 bases removed from V and 0 bases from J, the gap between germline ends came to 17 bases. The CDR3 contains 18 residues. Germline V gene data show CDR1 as SGDLS and CDR2 as YYNGEE. The CDR3 nucleotides read TGTGCCAGCAGCTCACGAGGACAGTCAAACTCTGGGGCCAACGTCCTGACTTTC. This gives the protein CASSSRGQSNSGANVLTF.

This chain joins TRBV5-4 and TRBJ1-1, with 9 bases identical to TRBD1. Germline V gene data show CDR1 as SGHNT and CDR2 as YYREEE (reference sequence). The length of the CDR3 is 14 residues. Trimming took 5 bases from V and 5 from J; bases not matched to a gene: 7. The CDR3 is CASRLGQGSTEAFF. DNA for the CDR3: TGTGCCAGCAGATTAGGACAGGGGAGTACTGAAGCTTTCTTT.

CDR3 in DNA: TGTGCCAGCAGCCGAACCAGAGGGGGCTCGGGCACTGAAGCTTTCTTT. Translation gives CASSRTRGGSGTEAFF. The chain is built from TRBV9 and TRBJ1-1; 7 bases are shared with TRBD1. The CDR3 runs to 16 residues. V lost 4 bases, J lost 4 bases, and 13 bases stayed unmatched. Germline CDR1 is SGDLS and CDR2 is YYNGEE.

This chain joins TRBV5-1 and TRBJ1-6; D is possibly TRBD1 (5 bases). Trimming stripped 2 bases from V and 9 bases from J, with 12 bases between. Germline CDR1 and CDR2: SGHRS and YFSETQ. The CDR3 contains 14 residues. The CDR3 sequence: CASSFEGKGSPLHF. CDR3 sequence (DNA): TGCGCCAGCAGCTTTGAGGGGAAGGGTTCACCCCTCCACTTT.

This clone is a singleton in its sample. This chain uses TRBV5-4 with TRBJ2-3, with D perhaps being TRBD1 or TRBD2 (5 bases each). The CDR3 has 14 amino acids. CDR1 and CDR2 from the germline V gene are SGHNT and YYREEE (reference sequence). With 3 bases removed from V and 3 bases from J, the gap between germline ends came to 11 bases. Here the CDR3 DNA reads TGTGCCAGCAGCTCCTTGGGACCAACAGATACGCAGTATTTT. It yields the protein CASSSLGPTDTQYF. Full variable domain (missing parts from reference TRBV5-4 and TRBJ2-3): ETGVTQSPTHLIKTRGQQVTLRCSSQSGHNTVSWYQQALGQGPQFIFQYYREEENGRGNFPPRFSGLQFPNYSSELNVNALELDDSALYLCASSSLGPTDTQYFGPGTRLTVL.

The chain's CDR3 is CASSRTYEQYF. Here the CDR3 DNA reads TGTGCCAGCAGCCGGACCTACGAGCAGTACTTC. J is TRBJ2-7 and V is TRBV7-2; D is uncertain. CDR1 and CDR2 from the germline V gene are SGHTA and FQGNSA. Deletions cut 5 bases from V and 2 bases from J, with 4 bases between. This CDR3 contains 11 residues.

The rearrangement uses TRBV24-1 and TRBJ1-2, with a tentative D call TRBD1 (5 bases). The germline V and J ends were trimmed by 5 bases and 2 bases, with 20 bases remaining between them. From germline, CDR1 is KGHDR and CDR2 SFDVKD. This CDR3 spans 17 amino acids. The CDR3 here is CATSGYDWTSRNYGYTF. CDR3 bases: TGTGCCACCAGTGGTTACGATTGGACATCGCGAAACTATGGCTACACCTTC.

The chain carries TRBV5-1 and TRBJ2-7; 8 bases align to TRBD1. Germline CDR1 reads SGHRS; CDR2 reads YFSETQ. This CDR3 has 15 amino acids. V shed 2 bases, J shed 6 bases, and the junction held 10 bases outside the gene matches. The CDR3 DNA sequence: TGCGCCAGCAGCTTAGGGGACAGGCAAAACCGCGAGCAGTACTTC. Residues: CASSLGDRQNREQYF.